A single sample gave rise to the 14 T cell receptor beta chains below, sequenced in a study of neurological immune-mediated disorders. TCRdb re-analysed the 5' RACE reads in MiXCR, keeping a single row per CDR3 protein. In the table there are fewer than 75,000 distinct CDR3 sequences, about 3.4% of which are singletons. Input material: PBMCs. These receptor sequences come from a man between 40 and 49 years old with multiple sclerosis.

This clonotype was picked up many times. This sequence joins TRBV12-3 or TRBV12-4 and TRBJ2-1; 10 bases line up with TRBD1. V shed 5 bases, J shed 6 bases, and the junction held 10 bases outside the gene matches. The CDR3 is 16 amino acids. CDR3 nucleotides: TGTGCCAGCAGTCCCGCCCTGGGACAGGGGTTCAATGAGCAGTTCTTC. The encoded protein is CASSPALGQGFNEQFF.

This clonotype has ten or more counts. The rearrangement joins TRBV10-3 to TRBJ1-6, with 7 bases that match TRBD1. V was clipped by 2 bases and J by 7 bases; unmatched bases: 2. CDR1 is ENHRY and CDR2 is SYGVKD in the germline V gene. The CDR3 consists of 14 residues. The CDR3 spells CAISETGENSPLHF. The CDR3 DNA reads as TGTGCCATCAGTGAGACAGGGGAGAATTCACCCCTCCACTTT.

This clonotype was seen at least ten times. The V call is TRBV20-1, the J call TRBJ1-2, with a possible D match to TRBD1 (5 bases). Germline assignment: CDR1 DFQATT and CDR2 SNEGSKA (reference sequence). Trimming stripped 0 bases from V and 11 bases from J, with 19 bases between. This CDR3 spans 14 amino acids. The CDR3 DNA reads TGCAGTGCTAGAGAGGCAGGGATGTTTTACCGGTACACCTTC. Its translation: CSAREAGMFYRYTF.

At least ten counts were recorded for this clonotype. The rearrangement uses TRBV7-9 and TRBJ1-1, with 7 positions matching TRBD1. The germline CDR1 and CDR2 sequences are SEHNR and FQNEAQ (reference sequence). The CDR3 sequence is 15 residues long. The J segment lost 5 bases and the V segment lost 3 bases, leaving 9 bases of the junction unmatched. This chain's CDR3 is CASSFRGGGATEAFF. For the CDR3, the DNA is TGTGCCAGCAGCTTCCGGGGAGGGGGCGCGACTGAAGCTTTCTTT. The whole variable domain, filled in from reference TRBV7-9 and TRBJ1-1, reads DTGVSQNPRHKITKRGQNVTFRCDPISEHNRLYWYRQTLGQGPEFLTYFQNEAQLEKSRLLSDRFSAERPKGSFSTLEIQRTEQGDSAMYLCASSFRGGGATEAFFGQGTRLTVV.

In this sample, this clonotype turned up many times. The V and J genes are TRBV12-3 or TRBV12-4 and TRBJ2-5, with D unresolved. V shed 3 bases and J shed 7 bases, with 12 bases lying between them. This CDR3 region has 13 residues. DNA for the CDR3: TGTGCCAGCAGTTTCGACAACCTCGGGACCCAGTACTTC. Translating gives CASSFDNLGTQYF.

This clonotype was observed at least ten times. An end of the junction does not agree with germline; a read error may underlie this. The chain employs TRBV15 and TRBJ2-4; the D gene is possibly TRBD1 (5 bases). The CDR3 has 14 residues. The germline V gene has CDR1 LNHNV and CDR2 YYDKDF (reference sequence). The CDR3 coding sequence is TGTGCCACCAGCAGAGATCAGGGCAAAAGCATTCAGTACTTC. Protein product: CATSRDQGKSIQYF.

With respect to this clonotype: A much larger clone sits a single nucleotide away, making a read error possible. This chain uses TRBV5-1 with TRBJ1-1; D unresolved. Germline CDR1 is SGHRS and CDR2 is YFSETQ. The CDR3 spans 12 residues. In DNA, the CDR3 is TGCGACAGCTCGAGAGATCTTACTGAAGCTTTCTTT. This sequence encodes CDSSRDLTEAFF.

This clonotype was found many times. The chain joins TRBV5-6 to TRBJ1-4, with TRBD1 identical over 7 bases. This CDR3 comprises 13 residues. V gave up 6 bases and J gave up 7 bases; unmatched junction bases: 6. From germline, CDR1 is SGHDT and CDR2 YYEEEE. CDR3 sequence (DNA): TGTGCCAGCAACCTCAGGGGGAGTGAAAAACTGTTTTTT. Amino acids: CASNLRGSEKLFF.

The CDR3 region has the DNA TGTGCCACCCTGCCTGGGAGGGTCTACTACAATGAGCAGTTCTTC. Protein sequence: CATLPGRVYYNEQFF. The chain carries TRBV6-1 and TRBJ2-1, with TRBD2 matching over 7 bases. The CDR3 runs 15 residues. Trimming at V came to 10 bases and at J to 3 bases, leaving 12 bases not matched to a gene. Looked up from germline, CDR1 is MNHNS and CDR2 is SASEGT.

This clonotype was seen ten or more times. The CDR3 here is CASSLSTTPYEQYF. The CDR3 DNA is TGTGCCAGCAGCCTTTCGACTACTCCCTACGAGCAGTACTTC. The J gene is TRBJ2-7, the V gene TRBV7-9; a possible D gene is TRBD2 (5 bases). Germline V gives CDR1 SEHNR, CDR2 FQNEAQ (reference sequence). CDR3 length: 14 residues. Trimming took off 5 bases at V and 2 bases at J, with 13 bases between the two ends.

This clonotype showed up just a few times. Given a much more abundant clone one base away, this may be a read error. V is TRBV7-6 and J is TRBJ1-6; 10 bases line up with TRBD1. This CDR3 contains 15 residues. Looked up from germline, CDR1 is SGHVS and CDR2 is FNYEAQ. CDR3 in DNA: TGTGCCAGCAGCTCAGTAGGGACAGGGGTTTCACACCTCCACTTT. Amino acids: CASSSVGTGVSHLHF.

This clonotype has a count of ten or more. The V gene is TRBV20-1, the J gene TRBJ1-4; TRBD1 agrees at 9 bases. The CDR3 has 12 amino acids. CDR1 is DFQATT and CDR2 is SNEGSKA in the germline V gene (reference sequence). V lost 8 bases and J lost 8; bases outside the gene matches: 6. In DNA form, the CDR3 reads TGCAGTACGGACAGGGGTGGCGAAAAACTGTTTTTT. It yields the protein CSTDRGGEKLFF.

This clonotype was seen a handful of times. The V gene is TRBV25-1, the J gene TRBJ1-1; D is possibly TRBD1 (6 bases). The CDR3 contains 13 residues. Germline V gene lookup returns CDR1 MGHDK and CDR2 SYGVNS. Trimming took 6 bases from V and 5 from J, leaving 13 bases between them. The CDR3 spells CASRQQGRTEAFF. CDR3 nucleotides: TGTGCCAGCAGGCAACAGGGTCGGACTGAAGCTTTCTTT.

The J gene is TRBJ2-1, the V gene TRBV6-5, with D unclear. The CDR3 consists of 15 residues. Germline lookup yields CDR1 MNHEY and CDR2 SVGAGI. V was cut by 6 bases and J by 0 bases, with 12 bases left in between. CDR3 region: CASSPDRTSYNEQFF. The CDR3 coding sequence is TGTGCCAGCAGCCCGGACCGGACCTCCTACAATGAGCAGTTCTTC.